The 13 T cell receptor beta chains in this list originate from one sample, sequenced in a study of blood T cell repertoires in COVID-19. TCRdb's copy holds only in-frame clones and misses some; the assay was immunoSEQ multiplex PCR. This sample has just under 250,000 clones, with 70% to 90% found just once. What was sequenced was peripheral blood. The receptor set was obtained from a woman aged 25 to 39 who had recovered from COVID-19.

The rearrangement links TRBV10-3 to TRBJ2-2, with D tentatively TRBD2 (5 bases). Germline V gene data show CDR1 as ENHRY and CDR2 as SYGVKD. CDR3 size: 12 residues. Trimming removed 11 bases at V and 4 bases at J, with 11 bases between. The CDR3 nucleotides are TGTGCCGTACAGAGGGCCACCGGGGAGCTGTTTTTT. Residues: CAVQRATGELFF.

The rearrangement links TRBV4-1 to TRBJ2-5, with D possibly TRBD2 on 5 matching bases. The CDR3 is made up of 14 amino acids. From germline, CDR1 is MGHRA and CDR2 YSYEKL. Trimming took 0 bases from V and 5 from J, leaving 10 bases between them. In DNA form, the CDR3 reads TGCGCCAGCAGCCAAGATCTAGCTGAGGAGACCCAGTACTTC. Its protein is CASSQDLAEETQYF.

This clone was observed once. The rearrangement joins TRBV7-3 to TRBJ2-3; 7 bases align to TRBD2. V was pared by 7 bases and J by 1 base, with 11 bases of the junction left unmatched. The CDR3 covers 16 residues. Germline V gene data show CDR1 as SGHTA and CDR2 as FQGTGA. Here the CDR3 reads CASTPTGGRGTDTQYF. Written as DNA, the CDR3 is TGTGCCAGCACTCCCACGGGGGGAAGGGGCACAGATACGCAGTATTTT.

This clone appeared a few times. The chain joins TRBV3-1 (or the pseudogene TRBV3-2) to TRBJ2-7, with 15 bases fitting TRBD2. The germline V gene has CDR1 LGHDT and CDR2 YNNKEL (reference sequence). The length of the CDR3 is 16 residues. V was clipped by 5 bases and J by 1 base; unmatched bases: 3. As DNA, the CDR3 is TGTGCCAGCAGCAAGGGACTAGCGGGGGGTTCCTACGAGCAGTACTTC. Translation gives CASSKGLAGGSYEQYF.

The chain combines TRBV27 with TRBJ1-1, with TRBD1 matching over 7 bases. Trimming took 10 bases from V and 0 from J; bases not matched to a gene: 5. The CDR3 loop spans 13 amino acids. Germline-derived CDR1 and CDR2 are MNHEY and SMNVEV (reference sequence). In DNA form, the CDR3 reads TGTGCCACCGGGACAGAGATGAACACTGAAGCTTTCTTT. This translates into CATGTEMNTEAFF.

This clone came up once. The chain couples TRBV6-5 to TRBJ1-3, with 10 bases that match TRBD1. Losses at the gene ends were 2 bases for V and 2 bases for J; bases not matched to a gene: 0. Germline-derived CDR1 and CDR2 are MNHEY and SVGAGI. CDR3 length: 15 residues. CDR3 bases: TGTGCCAGCAGTTACGGACAGGGGGCTGGAAACACCATATATTTT. This codes for CASSYGQGAGNTIYF.

The rearrangement joins TRBV5-1 to TRBJ1-1, with D perhaps TRBD1 (6 bases). From germline, CDR1 is SGHRS and CDR2 YFSETQ. The length of the CDR3 is 15 residues. The V gene lost 0 bases and the J gene lost 5 bases, with 14 bases spanning the gap. The CDR3 DNA sequence: TGCGCCAGCAGCTTGGCCCGTGGGGGCGTAACTGAAGCTTTCTTT. This translates into CASSLARGGVTEAFF.

The chain is built from TRBV5-1 and TRBJ2-1, with D possibly being TRBD1 (6 bases). The length of the CDR3 is 15 residues. Germline CDR1 and CDR2: SGHRS and YFSETQ. The V and J ends lost 4 bases and 1 base respectively, with 12 bases between them. This CDR3 is CASSTQGTSYNEQFF. In DNA form, the CDR3 reads TGCGCCAGCAGCACACAGGGTACGTCCTACAATGAGCAGTTCTTC.

V usage is TRBV6-5 and J usage is TRBJ2-2; possibly TRBD1 for D (6 bases). This CDR3 is 14 amino acids long. Trimming left V 7 bases short and J 5 bases short, with 14 bases between. Germline V gene sequence: CDR1 MNHEY, CDR2 SVGAGI. The DNA of the CDR3 is TGTGCCAGCAAAGTACAGGGAAATACCGGGGAGCTGTTTTTT. Protein sequence: CASKVQGNTGELFF.

The CDR3 nucleotides read TGCGCCAGCAGCCTACGTGATTCCTACGAGCAGTACTTC. It translates to CASSLRDSYEQYF. This sequence joins TRBV5-1 and TRBJ2-7; no clear D gene. The V end lost 4 bases, the J end lost 1 base, and 9 bases lay between the germline ends. This CDR3 spans 13 amino acids. Looked up from germline, CDR1 is SGHRS and CDR2 is YFSETQ.

The rearrangement links TRBV5-1 to TRBJ1-2; the match to TRBD1 covers 8 bases. V shed 3 bases, J shed 4 bases, and the junction held 11 bases outside the gene matches. The CDR3 totals 16 residues. CDR1 and CDR2 from the germline V gene are SGHRS and YFSETQ. CDR3 nucleotides: TGCGCCAGCAGCTCCGGGGATGACAGGGGTGGCTATGGCTACACCTTC. It is translated as CASSSGDDRGGYGYTF.

The rearrangement links TRBV28 to TRBJ1-1; D gene ambiguous. The CDR3 consists of 13 residues. Per the germline V gene, CDR1 is MDHEN and CDR2 is SYDVKM. V was clipped by 1 base and J by 5 bases, with 8 bases between them. CDR3 in amino acids: CASSLLRWTEAFF. DNA of the CDR3: TGTGCCAGCAGTTTATTGAGGTGGACTGAAGCTTTCTTT.

This sequence joins TRBV9 and TRBJ2-7; TRBD2 agrees at 10 bases. CDR1 is SGDLS, CDR2 YYNGEE, per germline. With 0 bases clipped from V and 8 bases from J, the junction kept 8 bases outside the gene matches. The CDR3 runs to 15 residues. For the CDR3, the DNA is TGTGCCAGCAGCGTAGGCGCTAGCGGGGGATCGCAGCAGTACTTC. Amino acids: CASSVGASGGSQQYF.